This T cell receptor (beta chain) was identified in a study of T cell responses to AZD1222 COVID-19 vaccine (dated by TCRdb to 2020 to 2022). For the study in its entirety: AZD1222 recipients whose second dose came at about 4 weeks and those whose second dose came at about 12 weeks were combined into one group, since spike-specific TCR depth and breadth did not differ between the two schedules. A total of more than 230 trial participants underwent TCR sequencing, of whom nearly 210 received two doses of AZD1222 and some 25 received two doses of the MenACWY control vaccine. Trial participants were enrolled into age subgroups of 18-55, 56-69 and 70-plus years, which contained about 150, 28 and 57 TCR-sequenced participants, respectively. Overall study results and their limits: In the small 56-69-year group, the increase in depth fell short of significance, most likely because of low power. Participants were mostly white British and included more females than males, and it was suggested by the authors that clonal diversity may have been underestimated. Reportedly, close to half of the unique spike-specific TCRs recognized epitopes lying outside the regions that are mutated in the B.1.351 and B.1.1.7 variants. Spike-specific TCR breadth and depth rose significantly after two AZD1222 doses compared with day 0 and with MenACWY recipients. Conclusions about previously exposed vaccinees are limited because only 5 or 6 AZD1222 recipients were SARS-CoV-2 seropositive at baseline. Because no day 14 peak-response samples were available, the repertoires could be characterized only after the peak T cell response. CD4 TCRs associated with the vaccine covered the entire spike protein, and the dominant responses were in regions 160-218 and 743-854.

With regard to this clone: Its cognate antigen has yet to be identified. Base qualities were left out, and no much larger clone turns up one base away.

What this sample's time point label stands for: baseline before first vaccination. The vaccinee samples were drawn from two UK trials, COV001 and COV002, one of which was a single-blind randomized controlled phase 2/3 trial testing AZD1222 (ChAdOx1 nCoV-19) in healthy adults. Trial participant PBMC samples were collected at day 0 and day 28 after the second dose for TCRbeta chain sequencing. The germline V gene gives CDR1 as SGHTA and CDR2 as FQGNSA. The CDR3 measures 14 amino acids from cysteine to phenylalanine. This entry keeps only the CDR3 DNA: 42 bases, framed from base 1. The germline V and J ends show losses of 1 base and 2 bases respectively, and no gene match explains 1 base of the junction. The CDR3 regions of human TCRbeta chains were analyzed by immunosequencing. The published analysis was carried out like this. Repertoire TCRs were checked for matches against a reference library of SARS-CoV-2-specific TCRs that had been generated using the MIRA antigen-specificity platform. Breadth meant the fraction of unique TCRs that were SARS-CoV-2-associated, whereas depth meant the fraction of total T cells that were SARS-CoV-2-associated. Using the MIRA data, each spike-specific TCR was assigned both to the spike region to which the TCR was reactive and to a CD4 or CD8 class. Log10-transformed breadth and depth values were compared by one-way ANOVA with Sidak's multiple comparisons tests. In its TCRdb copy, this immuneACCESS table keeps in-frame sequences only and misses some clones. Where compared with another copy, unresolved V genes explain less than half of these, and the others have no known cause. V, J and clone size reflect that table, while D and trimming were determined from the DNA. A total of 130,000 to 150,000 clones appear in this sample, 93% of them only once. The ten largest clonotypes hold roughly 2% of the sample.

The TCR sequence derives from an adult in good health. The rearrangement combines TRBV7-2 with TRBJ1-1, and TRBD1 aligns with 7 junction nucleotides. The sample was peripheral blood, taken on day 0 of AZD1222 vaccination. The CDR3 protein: CASSLDRGNTEAFF. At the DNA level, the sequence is TGTGCCAGCAGCTTAGACAGGGGTAACACTGAAGCTTTCTTT.